This is a list of T cell receptor beta chains from one sample in a study of blood T cells in healthy people across ages. In TCRdb, the 5' RACE reads were re-called with MiXCR into one record per CDR3 protein. The sample yields roughly 2 million distinct CDR3 sequences, around 48% seen once. What was sequenced was blood. Receptor source: a woman aged 35 to 49 in good health. Each CDR3 is given with its conserved first and last residue. Fields, in order: J gene, D gene, V gene, clone size, CDR3 protein, CDR3 DNA. A D gene is named only where the DNA matches it firmly. Clone size is given for some rows only: seen once, a few or many times, or a class if the clone is expanded.

j_gene: TRBJ2-1; d_gene: .; v_gene: TRBV29-1; abundance: .; CDR3aa: CSVGWRNEQFF; CDR3nt: TGCAGCGTTGGGTGGCGGAATGAGCAGTTCTTC
j_gene: TRBJ1-4; d_gene: .; v_gene: TRBV6-2/TRBV6-3; abundance: .; CDR3aa: CASSPRQLQRNEKLFF; CDR3nt: TGTGCCAGCAGTCCTAGACAGCTACAACGTAATGAAAAACTGTTTTTT
j_gene: TRBJ1-1; d_gene: .; v_gene: TRBV5-1; abundance: .; CDR3aa: CASSLGHGTEAFF; CDR3nt: TGCGCCAGCAGCTTGGGACATGGCACTGAAGCTTTCTTT
j_gene: TRBJ2-3; d_gene: .; v_gene: TRBV15; abundance: many; CDR3aa: CATSRDTDTQYF; CDR3nt: TGTGCCACCAGCAGAGATACAGATACGCAGTATTTT
j_gene: TRBJ2-3; d_gene: TRBD1; v_gene: TRBV29-1; abundance: few; CDR3aa: CSSEGASTDTQYF; CDR3nt: TGCAGCAGTGAGGGGGCGAGCACAGATACGCAGTATTTT
j_gene: TRBJ1-2; d_gene: .; v_gene: TRBV7-2; abundance: few; CDR3aa: CASSTGQPIYGYTF; CDR3nt: TGTGCCAGCAGCACCGGACAGCCCATCTATGGCTACACCTTC
j_gene: TRBJ1-2; d_gene: TRBD1; v_gene: TRBV7-2; abundance: .; CDR3aa: CASPGRDSAYGYTF; CDR3nt: TGTGCCAGCCCGGGGCGGGACAGCGCTTATGGCTACACCTTC
j_gene: TRBJ1-6; d_gene: .; v_gene: TRBV9; abundance: .; CDR3aa: CASSETASNSPLHF; CDR3nt: TGTGCCAGCAGCGAGACGGCGTCCAATTCACCCCTCCACTTT
j_gene: TRBJ2-3; d_gene: .; v_gene: TRBV29-1; abundance: .; CDR3aa: CSVALRLPSTDTQYF; CDR3nt: TGCAGCGTTGCCCTGAGACTCCCAAGCACAGATACGCAGTATTTT
j_gene: TRBJ2-4; d_gene: TRBD2; v_gene: TRBV4-3; abundance: once; CDR3aa: CASSHLGPSSGGQYF; CDR3nt: TGCGCCAGCAGCCACCTGGGCCCGTCTAGCGGGGGGCAGTACTTC
j_gene: TRBJ1-2; d_gene: TRBD1; v_gene: TRBV11-2; abundance: .; CDR3aa: CASSPREGQGGYGYTF; CDR3nt: TGTGCCAGCAGCCCCCGAGAGGGACAGGGAGGTTATGGCTACACCTTC
j_gene: TRBJ2-5; d_gene: .; v_gene: TRBV2; abundance: .; CDR3aa: CASSEGFQGSETQYF; CDR3nt: TGTGCCAGCAGTGAAGGATTCCAGGGATCAGAGACCCAGTACTTC
j_gene: TRBJ2-7; d_gene: .; v_gene: TRBV20-1; abundance: few; CDR3aa: CSARDLEKSSYEQYF; CDR3nt: TGCAGTGCTAGAGATCTTGAAAAGAGCTCCTACGAGCAGTACTTC
j_gene: TRBJ2-7; d_gene: .; v_gene: TRBV9; abundance: many; CDR3aa: CASGRTINSYEQYF; CDR3nt: TGTGCCAGCGGAAGAACCATAAATTCCTACGAGCAGTACTTC
j_gene: TRBJ2-5; d_gene: TRBD2; v_gene: TRBV10-3; abundance: .; CDR3aa: CAISEMGLEVETQYF; CDR3nt: TGTGCCATCAGTGAGATGGGACTAGAGGTAGAGACCCAGTACTTC
j_gene: TRBJ2-5; d_gene: TRBD2; v_gene: TRBV20-1; abundance: .; CDR3aa: CSARGWGGPETQYF; CDR3nt: TGCAGTGCTAGAGGGTGGGGGGGTCCGGAGACCCAGTACTTC
j_gene: TRBJ1-2; d_gene: .; v_gene: TRBV27; abundance: .; CDR3aa: CASSFLTGQGDGYTF; CDR3nt: TGTGCCAGCAGTTTTCTTACAGGGCAGGGCGATGGCTACACCTTC
j_gene: TRBJ2-7; d_gene: TRBD1; v_gene: TRBV5-1; abundance: few; CDR3aa: CASNPTGVSYEQYF; CDR3nt: TGCGCCAGTAACCCGACAGGGGTCTCCTACGAGCAGTACTTC
j_gene: TRBJ1-4; d_gene: .; v_gene: TRBV4-3; abundance: .; CDR3aa: CTSSQISTNEKLFF; CDR3nt: TGCACCAGCAGCCAAATATCAACTAATGAAAAACTGTTTTTT
j_gene: TRBJ1-5; d_gene: TRBD1; v_gene: TRBV15; abundance: .; CDR3aa: CATSGRDRGDQPQHF; CDR3nt: TGTGCCACCAGCGGCCGGGACAGGGGAGATCAGCCCCAGCATTTT
j_gene: TRBJ2-1; d_gene: .; v_gene: TRBV4-1; abundance: few; CDR3aa: CASSQDIGRGGFF; CDR3nt: TGCGCCAGCAGCCAAGATATCGGCAGGGGGGGGTTCTTC